The 3 T cell receptor beta chains below all came from one sample that was sequenced in a study of shared clonotypes between healthy human individuals. Repertoires were generated with immunoSEQ multiplex PCR, while TCRdb's copy carries only in-frame clones and drops some. Of about 2.4 million clones listed, more than 85% are singletons. The sample comprised naive CD4+ T cells from PBMCs. Subset noted: CD45RA+ positively selected. These receptors originate from a man younger than 35 in good health. Some clones in this sample may be carry-over from other donors' samples.

The V call is TRBV10-1, the J call TRBJ1-5, with a weak D call TRBD1 (6 bases). The CDR3 runs to 13 residues. Between the trimmed V and J ends, which lost 6 bases and 9 bases, there was a span of 15 bases. The germline CDR1 and CDR2 sequences are WNHNN and SYGVQD (reference sequence). This CDR3 reads CASRRGRYWPQHF. As DNA, the CDR3 is TGCGCCAGCAGGCGGGGGCGATATTGGCCCCAGCATTTT.

The rearrangement links TRBV7-8 to TRBJ1-1; the match to TRBD1 covers 8 bases. Trimming cost V 1 base and J 6 bases; bases outside gene matches: 1. The length of the CDR3 is 13 residues. Germline CDR1 reads SGHVS; CDR2 reads FQNEAQ. This chain's CDR3 is CASSLGTGPEAFF. Written as DNA, the CDR3 is TGTGCCAGCAGCTTAGGGACAGGGCCTGAAGCTTTCTTT. Full variable domain (rest looked up from reference TRBV7-8 and TRBJ1-1): GAGVSQSPRYKVAKRGQDVALRCDPISGHVSLFWYQQALGQGPEFLTYFQNEAQLDKSGLPSDRFFAERPEGSVSTLKIQRTQQEDSAVYLCASSLGTGPEAFFGQGTRLTVV.

The chain has TRBV11-2 and TRBJ1-1; 7 bases are a match to TRBD1. Germline CDR1 reads SGHAT; CDR2 reads FQNNGV. The CDR3 is 16 amino acids. The trim removed 5 bases at V and 5 bases at J, leaving 14 bases unmatched. DNA of the CDR3: TGTGCCAGCAGCCCATTCAGACAGGGAGAAGGAACTGAAGCTTTCTTT. Translation gives CASSPFRQGEGTEAFF.